The clone carrying this T cell receptor (beta chain) was counted once. These data belong to a study of blood T cell repertoires in COVID-19. Study at large: Sites across the United States, Italy and Spain contributed samples from acute and convalescent COVID-19.

The CDR3 totals 15 residues. J gave up 4 bases and V 3 bases, and 7 bases lay outside the gene matches. The germline gives CDR1 LNHNV, CDR2 YYDKDF (reference sequence). Authors' analysis steps: The assay estimated nucleated cells by amplifying reference gene primers. TCRdb's copy holds only in-frame clones and misses some; the assay was immunoSEQ multiplex PCR. Clone size and V and J calls were adopted from that table, with D and trimming inferred from the DNA. This sample yields some 490,000 clones, of which over 75% are seen a single time; about 3% belongs to the top ten. Input material: peripheral blood. The sequence was obtained from a human donor in a cohort sampled during active COVID-19. The chain employs TRBV15 and TRBJ1-1; 8 bases map to TRBD1. The CDR3 nucleotides are TGTGCCACCAGCAGGGCAGGGGGCCGTAGCACTGAAGCTTTCTTT. Amino acid sequence: CATSRAGGRSTEAFF.